Below, 30 T cell receptor beta chains from the same sample are listed, as sequenced in a study of CD8 T cell repertoires and HIV-1 epitope variants (dated by TCRdb to 2020 to 2022). Library method: the immunoSEQ multiplex PCR assay. TCRdb provides this immuneACCESS table in a form limited to in-frame rearrangements. Some clones are lacking; in checked studies, under half of them reflect an unresolved V gene, and why the rest are absent is not known. The sample yields tens of thousands of clones; roughly 81% were counted once. The biggest ten clones account for roughly 25% of the sample. The sequenced material came from uncultured baseline CD8+ T cells from peripheral blood mononuclear cells (PBMCs). The receptor set was obtained from a male donor with HIV.

This sequence joins TRBV4-1 and TRBJ2-5; 9 positions agree with TRBD1. The junction had 5 bases not matched to a gene; V was cut back by 3 bases and J by 0 bases. This CDR3 spans 16 amino acids. Germline V gene lookup returns CDR1 MGHRA and CDR2 YSYEKL. The CDR3 DNA is TGCGCCAGCAGCCAGTCGACAGGGGGGGACCAAGAGACCCAGTACTTC. Its protein is CASSQSTGGDQETQYF.

The chain carries TRBV6-5 and TRBJ2-7; tentatively, D is TRBD1 or TRBD2 (5 bases each). CDR1 and CDR2 (germline): MNHEY, SVGAGI. V dropped 5 bases and J dropped 6 bases, with 14 bases sitting between them. CDR3 length equals 13 residues. The CDR3 DNA reads TGTGCCAGCAGTCCACCCCAGGGACGCGAGCAGTACTTC. Encoded protein: CASSPPQGREQYF.

The rearrangement joins TRBV4-3 to TRBJ2-7; 10 nucleotides match TRBD1. V shed 3 bases and J 3 bases; nucleotides not matched to a gene: 5. Germline V gene sequence: CDR1 LGHNA, CDR2 YSLEER. There are 15 residues in the CDR3. The CDR3 DNA reads TGCGCCAGCAGCCACCGCGACAGGGGGCTCTACGAGCAGTACTTC. Translation: CASSHRDRGLYEQYF.

The chain is built from TRBV12-5 and TRBJ2-3; D gene uncertain. CDR1 is LGHNT and CDR2 is FRNRAP in the germline V gene. Trimming shortened V by 2 bases and J by 2 bases, and 11 bases separated the two germline ends. CDR3 length: 15 amino acids. Written as DNA, the CDR3 is TGTGCTAGTGGTTTGTCGTCAGCTGTCACAGATACGCAGTATTTT. Amino acids: CASGLSSAVTDTQYF.

The rearrangement links TRBV5-1 to TRBJ2-7, with 10 positions matching TRBD2. The CDR3 spans 15 residues. Trimming cost V 0 bases and J 6 bases; bases outside gene matches: 6. Germline-derived CDR1 and CDR2 are SGHRS and YFSETQ. The CDR3 loop is CASSLARTSGTEQYF. The CDR3 DNA follows: TGCGCCAGCAGCTTGGCCAGGACTAGCGGAACCGAGCAGTACTTC.

This rearrangement joins TRBV5-1 to TRBJ1-5, with 10 bases aligning to TRBD1. CDR1 SGHRS and CDR2 YFSETQ come from the germline V gene. The CDR3 runs 15 residues. Trimming removed 3 bases from V and 4 bases from J; junction bases left unmatched: 4. The CDR3 DNA reads TGCGCCAGCAGCTCCGGGACAGGGGCGAATCAGCCCCAGCATTTT. Translating it yields CASSSGTGANQPQHF.

In this sample, this clone turned up a few times. The V gene is TRBV19, the J gene TRBJ1-6, with a tentative D call TRBD1 (6 bases). Germline CDR1 reads LNHDA; CDR2 reads SQIVND (reference sequence). CDR3 size: 13 residues. Trimming stripped 7 bases from V and 3 bases from J, with 7 bases between. CDR3 amino acids: CASTGVYNSPLHF. The DNA for the CDR3 is TGTGCCAGTACAGGGGTCTATAATTCACCCCTCCACTTT.

This chain uses TRBV5-5 with TRBJ2-7; 10 bases align to TRBD2. Trimming removed 0 bases from V and 5 bases from J; junction bases left unmatched: 8. The CDR3 runs 16 residues. Germline loops: CDR1 SGHKS, CDR2 YYEKEE (reference sequence). For the CDR3, the DNA is TGTGCCAGCAGCTTGGACAGCGGGAGGGCAATCCACGAGCAGTACTTC. Translation gives CASSLDSGRAIHEQYF.

The chain's CDR3 is CASSQDRAGTEQYF. As DNA, the CDR3 is TGTGCCAGCAGCCAAGATAGGGCAGGGACAGAGCAGTACTTC. The chain carries TRBV14 and TRBJ2-7; D possibly corresponds to TRBD1 (6 bases). The CDR3 has 14 residues. V shed 0 bases and J shed 7 bases, with 13 bases lying between them. The germline V gene encodes CDR1 SGHDN and CDR2 FVKESK.

The J gene is TRBJ1-5, the V gene TRBV5-1; D ambiguous. The CDR3 covers 14 residues. CDR1 and CDR2 (germline): SGHRS, YFSETQ. Trimming removed 1 base from V and 5 bases from J, with 10 bases in between. Written as DNA, the CDR3 is TGCGCCAGCAGCTTGAAAGGAATGGATCAGCCCCAGCATTTT. This gives the protein CASSLKGMDQPQHF.

This chain connects TRBV30 to TRBJ1-1; D is unresolved. The germline V gene has CDR1 GTSNPN and CDR2 SVGIG (reference sequence). V was clipped by 5 bases and J by 0 bases, with 13 bases between them. The CDR3 covers 14 residues. The CDR3 sequence is CAWGPSGMNTEAFF. The CDR3 DNA reads as TGTGCCTGGGGACCCTCGGGGATGAACACTGAAGCTTTCTTT.

This clone has at least ten counts. This sequence joins TRBV6-1 and TRBJ2-5; TRBD2 matches at 12 bases. This CDR3 is built from 16 residues. The V gene's germline CDR1 is MNHNS and CDR2 SASEGT. J was trimmed by 2 bases and V by 4 bases; bases with no gene match: 5. The CDR3 bases are TGTGCCAGCAGTGGACTAGCGGGGGACCTACAAGAGACCCAGTACTTC. It specifies CASSGLAGDLQETQYF.

V gene TRBV7-2 combines with J gene TRBJ2-3, with 13 bases lining up with TRBD2. Germline assignment: CDR1 SGHTA and CDR2 FQGNSA. The CDR3 has 16 residues. V was clipped by 1 base and J by 5 bases; unmatched bases: 3. CDR3 DNA: TGTGCCAGCAGCTTAGAAAGGACTAGCGGGAGAGATACGCAGTATTTT. This encodes CASSLERTSGRDTQYF.

The rearrangement uses TRBV14 and TRBJ2-2; 7 positions match TRBD1. V lost 10 bases to trimming and J lost 4 bases; unmatched junction nucleotides: 12. Germline CDR1 is SGHDN and CDR2 is FVKESK. The CDR3 extends over 15 amino acids. CDR3 sequence (DNA): TGTGCCACAACCCGGGACAGATCCTCCACCGGGGAGCTGTTTTTT. Amino acids: CATTRDRSSTGELFF.

The V gene is TRBV27, the J gene TRBJ2-5; D is perhaps TRBD1 (6 bases). The CDR3 length is 14 residues. Germline V gene data show CDR1 as MNHEY and CDR2 as SMNVEV (reference sequence). Trimming left V 3 bases short and J 5 bases short, with 13 bases between. CDR3 DNA sequence: TGTGCCAGCAGTTTTGGGGGCCTGGAGGAGACCCAGTACTTC. This codes for CASSFGGLEETQYF.

The J gene is TRBJ1-2, the V gene TRBV10-3, with D maybe TRBD1 (5 bases). The CDR3 totals 13 residues. Trimming removed 6 bases from V and 5 bases from J, with 13 bases in between. Germline V lookup: CDR1 ENHRY, CDR2 SYGVKD. The CDR3 spells CAIRGTAGYGYTF. The CDR3 DNA reads TGTGCCATCAGGGGGACCGCCGGGTATGGCTACACCTTC.

This clone is labeled medium-sized. The chain employs TRBV4-3 and TRBJ1-6; TRBD1 matches at 7 bases. CDR3 length: 15 residues. In germline, CDR1 is LGHNA, CDR2 YSLEER. The V and J ends lost 0 bases and 12 bases, in that order; junction bases with no gene match: 8. CDR3 coding DNA: TGCGCCAGCAGCCAAGAGATAGGGGGCATCTTACCCCTCCACTTT. Its translation is CASSQEIGGILPLHF.

V is TRBV5-4 and J is TRBJ1-2; D gene ambiguous. Trimming pared 0 bases from V and 5 bases from J, leaving 5 bases between. The CDR3 runs to 12 residues. Germline lookup yields CDR1 SGHNT and CDR2 YYREEE (reference sequence). CDR3 residues: CASSLGDYGYTF. CDR3 bases: TGTGCCAGCAGCTTGGGCGATTATGGCTACACCTTC.

The chain recombines TRBV28 with TRBJ1-1; TRBD1 matches 9 bases. The CDR3 has 13 amino acids. The germline CDR1 and CDR2 sequences are MDHEN and SYDVKM. After removal of 4 bases from V and 4 bases from J, the junction contained 1 base not matched to a gene. CDR3 protein: CASSWDRATEAFF. CDR3 in DNA: TGTGCCAGCAGTTGGGACAGGGCCACTGAAGCTTTCTTT.

This chain uses TRBV7-9 with TRBJ2-7; D remains ambiguous. Germline V gene sequence: CDR1 SEHNR, CDR2 FQNEAQ (reference sequence). The V and J ends lost 0 bases and 5 bases respectively, with 8 bases between them. CDR3 length equals 13 residues. The CDR3: CASSLANLDEQYF. Here the CDR3 DNA reads TGTGCCAGCAGCTTAGCAAACTTGGACGAGCAGTACTTC. The full variable domain, in which reference TRBV7-9 and TRBJ2-7 provide the parts outside the CDR3, is DTGVSQNPRHKITKRGQNVTFRCDPISEHNRLYWYRQTLGQGPEFLTYFQNEAQLEKSRLLSDRFSAERPKGSFSTLEIQRTEQGDSAMYLCASSLANLDEQYFGPGTRLTVT.

This clone was seen a few times. The chain couples TRBV5-1 to TRBJ2-7; D is perhaps TRBD2 (5 bases). This CDR3 is 11 amino acids long. The germline CDR1 and CDR2 sequences are SGHRS and YFSETQ. Trimming took off 7 bases at V and 3 bases at J, with 8 bases between the two ends. The CDR3 nucleotides read TGCGCCAGCCCGGGGAACTACGAGCAGTACTTC. It encodes CASPGNYEQYF.

The rearrangement joins TRBV30 to TRBJ1-1; D possibly corresponds to TRBD1 (5 bases). The CDR3 runs to 12 residues. In germline, CDR1 is GTSNPN, CDR2 SVGIG (reference sequence). The V end was cut by 1 base, the J end by 11 bases, with 14 bases between. CDR3 DNA sequence: TGTGCCTGGAGTGGTGGGACGATGGGCGCTTTCTTT. Protein sequence: CAWSGGTMGAFF. Full variable domain (missing parts from reference TRBV30 and TRBJ1-1): SQTIHQWPATLVQPVGSPLSLECTVEGTSNPNLYWYRQAAGRGLQLLFYSVGIGQISSEVPQNLSASRPQDRQFILSSKKLLLSDSGFYLCAWSGGTMGAFFGQGTRLTVV.

The chain uses TRBV6-4 and TRBJ2-3; TRBD2 is a possible D gene (5 bases). The CDR3 covers 15 residues. V was pared by 4 bases and J by 2 bases, with 13 bases between. Germline V lookup: CDR1 MRHNA, CDR2 SNTAGT. The CDR3 coding sequence is TGTGCCAGCAGTGCCCGGACTGGAACCACAGATACGCAGTATTTT. Translating it yields CASSARTGTTDTQYF.

The V call is TRBV6-5, the J call TRBJ2-3, with D maybe TRBD1 (5 bases). The V end lost 4 bases, the J end lost 0 bases, and 11 bases lay between the germline ends. Germline assignment: CDR1 MNHEY and CDR2 SVGAGI. The CDR3 has 15 amino acids. The CDR3 region has the DNA TGTGCCAGCAGTTCCCGGGCAGGGAGCACAGATACGCAGTATTTT. Translating it yields CASSSRAGSTDTQYF.

The J gene is TRBJ2-7, the V gene TRBV30; no clear D gene. With 1 base removed from V and 4 bases from J, the gap between germline ends came to 17 bases. The CDR3 is 15 amino acids. CDR1 GTSNPN and CDR2 SVGIG come from the germline V gene (reference sequence). As DNA, the CDR3 is TGTGCCTGGAGTGGAGACATCCTAAGTGGGTACGAGCAGTACTTC. Its translation is CAWSGDILSGYEQYF.

The CDR3 protein is CATSRASGTGGKIANIQYF. DNA for the CDR3: TGTGCCACCAGCAGAGCCTCCGGGACAGGGGGCAAGATAGCAAACATTCAGTACTTC. The J gene is TRBJ2-4, the V gene TRBV15, with TRBD1 identical over 12 bases. V trimming: 1 base; J trimming: 6 bases; junction bases outside the gene matches: 13. Germline CDR1 and CDR2: LNHNV and YYDKDF (reference sequence). The CDR3 consists of 19 residues.

The chain carries TRBV5-1 and TRBJ1-1; maybe TRBD1 (5 bases). Looked up from germline, CDR1 is SGHRS and CDR2 is YFSETQ. Trimming took 1 base from V and 4 from J, leaving 5 bases between them. The CDR3 is 12 residues long. This CDR3 reads CASSLRGTEAFF. The CDR3 DNA sequence: TGCGCCAGCAGCTTGAGGGGCACTGAAGCTTTCTTT.

This chain joins TRBV19 and TRBJ1-5, with D tentatively TRBD1 (6 bases). The ends were cut back, 4 bases at V and 5 bases at J, with 18 bases in the middle. CDR3 length: 16 residues. In germline, CDR1 is LNHDA, CDR2 SQIVND (reference sequence). For the CDR3, the DNA is TGTGCCAGTAGTAATCCCTACAGGGTGGGGGATCAGCCCCAGCATTTT. Translation: CASSNPYRVGDQPQHF.

V is TRBV19 and J is TRBJ1-2; 9 nucleotides line up with TRBD1. CDR3 length: 16 residues. In germline, CDR1 is LNHDA, CDR2 SQIVND (reference sequence). The junction had 7 bases not matched to a gene; V was cut back by 5 bases and J by 0 bases. CDR3 nucleotides: TGTGCCAGTAGTCCTTACGGACAGGGGTCTAACTATGGCTACACCTTC. As protein: CASSPYGQGSNYGYTF.

The CDR3 sequence: CASSIDHGRAQETQYF. CDR3 nucleotides: TGTGCCAGTAGTATAGATCACGGCAGGGCCCAAGAGACCCAGTACTTC. The chain carries TRBV19 and TRBJ2-5; the D gene is possibly TRBD1 (5 bases). The V gene lost 0 bases and the J gene lost 1 base, with 12 bases spanning the gap. CDR1 LNHDA and CDR2 SQIVND come from the germline V gene (reference sequence). The CDR3 is 16 residues long. Using reference TRBV19 and TRBJ2-5 for the parts outside the CDR3, the full variable domain is DGGITQSPKYLFRKEGQNVTLSCEQNLNHDAMYWYRQDPGQGLRLIYYSQIVNDFQKGDIAEGYSVSREKKESFPLTVTSAQKNPTAFYLCASSIDHGRAQETQYFGPGTRLLVL.